A selection of T cell receptor beta chains follows, all from one sample in a study of cytomegalovirus exposure and HLA in healthy donors. Produced via immunoSEQ multiplex PCR; TCRdb's table is partial and in-frame only. The sample holds about 130,000 clones, approximately 79% seen once. The sequenced sample consisted of PBMCs. Receptor source: a man younger than 35 in good health and CMV-seropositive. Both conserved end residues are part of each CDR3. D genes are given only for firm matches. Size is omitted from some rows. Given values are once, few, many or a class for expanded clones.

v_gene	d_gene	j_gene	abundance	CDR3aa	CDR3nt
TRBV18	NA	TRBJ1-3	NA	CASSPRGAGNTIYF	TGTGCCAGCTCACCCCGGGGAGCAGGAAACACCATATATTTT
TRBV10-1	NA	TRBJ1-1	NA	CASSRFSNTEAFF	TGCGCCAGCAGTCGGTTTTCGAACACTGAAGCTTTCTTT
TRBV4-1	NA	TRBJ2-1	NA	CASSQVGPGEQFF	TGCGCCAGCAGCCAAGTAGGCCCGGGGGAGCAGTTCTTC
TRBV5-4	NA	TRBJ1-1	NA	CASSSYKKGQNTEAFF	TGTGCCAGCAGCTCTTACAAAAAGGGACAGAACACTGAAGCTTTCTTT
TRBV5-1	NA	TRBJ2-7	NA	CASSLQVGGSYEQYF	TGCGCCAGCAGCTTGCAGGTGGGGGGATCCTACGAGCAGTACTTC
TRBV5-4	NA	TRBJ1-2	NA	CASSPVRDNNYGYTF	TGTGCCAGCAGCCCAGTCCGGGACAACAACTATGGCTACACCTTC
TRBV6-4	TRBD2	TRBJ2-1	NA	CASRPSGGSSYNEQFF	TGTGCCAGCAGACCTAGCGGGGGAAGCTCCTACAATGAGCAGTTCTTC
TRBV6-6	NA	TRBJ1-1	NA	CASSYYQGGDTEAFF	TGTGCCAGCAGTTATTACCAGGGCGGGGACACTGAAGCTTTCTTT
TRBV4-3	TRBD2	TRBJ2-7	once	CASSLGLAGGGEQYF	TGCGCCAGCAGCCTAGGACTAGCGGGAGGCGGGGAGCAGTACTTC
TRBV6-6	NA	TRBJ1-5	NA	CASSYSGTSNQPQHF	TGTGCCAGCAGTTACTCCGGGACATCCAATCAGCCCCAGCATTTT
TRBV28	TRBD1	TRBJ2-7	NA	CASSFRDRGFYEQYF	TGTGCCAGCAGTTTCCGGGACAGGGGTTTCTACGAGCAGTACTTC
TRBV7-9	NA	TRBJ2-1	NA	CASSRSRLGAGNEQFF	TGTGCCAGCAGCCGATCTCGGCTGGGGGCGGGCAATGAGCAGTTCTTC
TRBV5-1	TRBD1	TRBJ1-1	NA	CASSWGYGTGADTEAFF	TGCGCCAGCAGCTGGGGCTACGGGACAGGGGCTGACACTGAAGCTTTCTTT
TRBV29-1	NA	TRBJ1-4	few	CSAGGRNNEKLFF	TGCAGCGCGGGTGGGAGGAATAATGAAAAACTGTTTTTT
TRBV18	NA	TRBJ1-1	few	CASSPTPSSTEAFF	TGTGCCAGCTCACCGACACCCTCGAGCACTGAAGCTTTCTTT
TRBV7-8	NA	TRBJ1-5	NA	CASSSGQYNQPQHF	TGTGCCAGCAGCTCTGGACAGTACAATCAGCCCCAGCATTTT
TRBV10-2	NA	TRBJ1-4	NA	CASSQTDEKLFF	TGCGCCAGCAGTCAGACAGATGAAAAACTGTTTTTT
TRBV5-4	TRBD2	TRBJ2-7	NA	CASSSDGLAGDEQYF	TGTGCCAGCAGCTCAGACGGACTAGCGGGAGACGAGCAGTACTTC
TRBV2	NA	TRBJ2-1	NA	CASSEARIFNEQFF	TGTGCCAGCAGTGAGGCTAGAATATTCAATGAGCAGTTCTTC
TRBV4-2	TRBD2	TRBJ2-7	NA	CASSQASSGSYEQYF	TGTGCCAGCAGCCAAGCTTCTAGCGGATCCTACGAGCAGTACTTC
TRBV30	TRBD1	TRBJ2-7	NA	CAWSVGGQGLYEQYF	TGTGCCTGGAGTGTAGGGGGACAGGGGTTATACGAGCAGTACTTC
TRBV10-3	NA	TRBJ2-3	few	CAISERERDTQYF	TGTGCCATCAGTGAGAGGGAGCGAGATACGCAGTATTTT
TRBV2	TRBD1	TRBJ1-2	NA	CASSEGTGPYGYTF	TGTGCCAGCAGTGAAGGGACAGGCCCCTATGGCTACACCTTC
TRBV4-1	TRBD1	TRBJ1-2	NA	CASSQFRARDRGYGYTF	TGCGCCAGCAGCCAATTCCGGGCCCGGGACAGGGGGTATGGCTACACCTTC
TRBV11-2	NA	TRBJ1-1	NA	CASSLEGRAAEAFF	TGTGCCAGCAGCTTAGAGGGCAGGGCGGCTGAAGCTTTCTTT
TRBV29-1	TRBD2	TRBJ2-1	NA	CSVEGTSGRAENEQFF	TGCAGCGTGGAAGGGACTAGCGGGAGGGCGGAGAATGAGCAGTTCTTC
TRBV7-3	NA	TRBJ2-3	NA	CASSSPTVDTQYF	TGTGCCAGCAGCTCACCCACGGTAGATACGCAGTATTTT
TRBV19	TRBD1	TRBJ2-3	NA	CASSRDSHTQYF	TGTGCCAGTAGTCGGGACAGCCATACGCAGTATTTT
TRBV9	TRBD1	TRBJ2-3	few	CASSAASTGIRNTQYF	TGTGCCAGCAGCGCCGCCTCGACAGGGATAAGAAATACGCAGTATTTT
TRBV4-2	TRBD1	TRBJ1-4	few	CASSQRQGAIGEKLFF	TGTGCCAGCAGCCAGCGGCAGGGGGCGATCGGTGAAAAACTGTTTTTT
TRBV11-2	NA	TRBJ1-2	NA	CASRETAQYGYTF	TGTGCCAGCAGGGAGACAGCCCAGTATGGCTACACCTTC
TRBV7-2	NA	TRBJ1-2	few	CASSPSGNRANYGYTF	TGTGCCAGCAGCCCCAGCGGGAACAGGGCTAACTATGGCTACACCTTC
TRBV7-9	TRBD1	TRBJ2-7	NA	CASSQGGQRAYEQYF	TGTGCCAGCAGCCAAGGGGGACAGAGAGCCTACGAGCAGTACTTC
TRBV19	TRBD1	TRBJ1-1	NA	CASLRQGKDLTMNTEAFF	TGTGCCAGTCTCAGACAGGGTAAGGACTTAACAATGAACACTGAAGCTTTCTTT
TRBV28	TRBD1	TRBJ1-5	NA	CASIPRTGVGNQPQHF	TGTGCCAGCATCCCACGGACAGGGGTGGGAAATCAGCCCCAGCATTTT
TRBV19	TRBD1	TRBJ2-3	medium-sized	CASSMPTGLNTQYF	TGTGCCAGTAGTATGCCGACAGGGTTAAATACGCAGTATTTT
TRBV2	NA	TRBJ2-7	NA	CASKRSQTYEQYF	TGTGCCAGCAAGCGCAGCCAGACCTACGAGCAGTACTTC
TRBV25-1	NA	TRBJ2-5	NA	CASSDTWRSGQETQYF	TGTGCCAGCAGTGACACCTGGAGAAGTGGACAAGAGACCCAGTACTTC
TRBV9	NA	TRBJ1-1	NA	CASGVKAGMNTEAFF	TGTGCCAGCGGCGTAAAGGCAGGTATGAACACTGAAGCTTTCTTT
TRBV7-8	TRBD2	TRBJ2-3	NA	CASSSPGLATPDTQYF	TGTGCCAGCAGCTCTCCGGGACTAGCGACGCCAGATACGCAGTATTTT
TRBV5-4	TRBD1	TRBJ1-2	NA	CASSSGQGAVRPYGYTF	TGTGCCAGCAGCTCGGGACAGGGGGCCGTTCGGCCCTATGGCTACACCTTC
TRBV5-1	NA	TRBJ1-2	NA	CASSLVGVDGYTF	TGCGCCAGCAGCTTGGTAGGGGTCGATGGCTACACCTTC
TRBV19	TRBD2	TRBJ2-1	NA	CASSLGLPYNEQFF	TGTGCCAGTAGTTTGGGACTACCGTACAATGAGCAGTTCTTC
TRBV2	TRBD1	TRBJ2-2	NA	CASRGDSNTGELFF	TGTGCCAGCAGGGGGGACAGTAACACCGGGGAGCTGTTTTTT
TRBV6-5	TRBD2	TRBJ2-7	few	CASSYSLLAGGQQYF	TGTGCCAGCAGTTACTCCCTACTAGCGGGAGGGCAGCAGTACTTC